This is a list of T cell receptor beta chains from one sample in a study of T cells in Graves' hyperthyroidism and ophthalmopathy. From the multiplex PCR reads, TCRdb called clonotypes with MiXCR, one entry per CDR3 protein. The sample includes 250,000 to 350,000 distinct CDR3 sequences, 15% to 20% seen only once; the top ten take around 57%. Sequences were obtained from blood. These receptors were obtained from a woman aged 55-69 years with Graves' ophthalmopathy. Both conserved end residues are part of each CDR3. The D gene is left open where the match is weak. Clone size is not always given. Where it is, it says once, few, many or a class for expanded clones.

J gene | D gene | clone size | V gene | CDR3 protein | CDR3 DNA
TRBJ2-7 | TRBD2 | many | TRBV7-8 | CASSPRTSDTYEQYF | TGTGCCAGCAGCCCTAGGACTAGCGACACCTACGAGCAGTACTTC
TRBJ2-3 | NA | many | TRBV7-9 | CASSSGTFNGADTQYF | TGTGCCAGCAGCTCCGGAACGTTTAATGGGGCAGATACGCAGTATTTT
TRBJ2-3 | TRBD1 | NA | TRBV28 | CASRTRTGKTDTQYF | TGTGCCAGCAGGACTCGGACAGGGAAAACAGATACGCAGTATTTT
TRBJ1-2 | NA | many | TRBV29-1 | CSVGFGQNYGYTF | TGCAGCGTTGGGTTTGGACAAAACTATGGCTACACCTTC
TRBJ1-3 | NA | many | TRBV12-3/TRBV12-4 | CASSFNSGNTIYF | TGTGCCAGCAGTTTCAACTCTGGAAACACCATATATTTT
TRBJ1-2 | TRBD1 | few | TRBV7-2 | CASSSTSGTGFGYTF | TGTGCCAGCAGCTCTACCTCCGGGACAGGGTTCGGCTACACCTTC
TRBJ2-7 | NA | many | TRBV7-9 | CASSSPLSGNEQYF | TGTGCCAGCAGCTCCCCATTGTCCGGGAACGAGCAGTACTTC
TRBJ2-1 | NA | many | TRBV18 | CASSPDSLVANEQFF | TGTGCCAGCTCCCCAGACAGCCTAGTCGCCAATGAGCAGTTCTTC
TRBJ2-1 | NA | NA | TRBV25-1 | CASSFPGSYNEQFF | TGTGCCAGCAGTTTCCCGGGCTCCTACAATGAGCAGTTCTTC
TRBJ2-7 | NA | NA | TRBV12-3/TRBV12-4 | CASSLSRVSYEQYF | TGTGCCAGCAGTCTCAGCAGGGTATCCTACGAGCAGTACTTC
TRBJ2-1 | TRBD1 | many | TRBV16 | CASSLNTGGLINEQFF | TGTGCCAGCAGCCTAAATACAGGGGGCTTGATCAATGAGCAGTTCTTC